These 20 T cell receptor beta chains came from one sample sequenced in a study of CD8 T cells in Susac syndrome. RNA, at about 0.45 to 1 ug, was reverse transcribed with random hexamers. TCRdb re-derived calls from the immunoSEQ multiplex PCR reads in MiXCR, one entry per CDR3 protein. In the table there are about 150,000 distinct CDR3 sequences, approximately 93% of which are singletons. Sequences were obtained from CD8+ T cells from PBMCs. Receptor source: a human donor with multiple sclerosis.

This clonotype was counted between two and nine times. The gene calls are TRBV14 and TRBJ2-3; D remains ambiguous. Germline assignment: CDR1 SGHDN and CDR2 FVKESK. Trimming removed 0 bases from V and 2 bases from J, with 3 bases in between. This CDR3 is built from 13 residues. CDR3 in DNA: TGTGCCAGCAGCCAAGATACCACAGATACGCAGTATTTT. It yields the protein CASSQDTTDTQYF.

CDR3 sequence (DNA): TGTGCCATCAGTACTAGGGGCCCGAGCTCCTACGAGCAGTACTTC. Translated: CAISTRGPSSYEQYF. The V call is TRBV10-3, the J call TRBJ2-7; D could derive from TRBD1 or TRBD2 (5 bases each). This CDR3 spans 15 amino acids. The V end was cut by 5 bases, the J end by 0 bases, with 14 bases between. Germline-derived CDR1 and CDR2 are ENHRY and SYGVKD.

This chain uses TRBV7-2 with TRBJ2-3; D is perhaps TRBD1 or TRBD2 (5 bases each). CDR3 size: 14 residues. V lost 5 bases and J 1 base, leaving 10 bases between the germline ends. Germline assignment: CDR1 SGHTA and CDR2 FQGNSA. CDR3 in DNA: TGTGCCAGCAGCCACGTGGGGGGCACAGATACGCAGTATTTT. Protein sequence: CASSHVGGTDTQYF.

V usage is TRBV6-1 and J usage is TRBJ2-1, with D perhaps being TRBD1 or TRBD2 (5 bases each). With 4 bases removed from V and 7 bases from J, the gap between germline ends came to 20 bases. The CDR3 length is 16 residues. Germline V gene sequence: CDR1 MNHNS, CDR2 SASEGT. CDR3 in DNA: TGTGCCAGCAGTGTTCAGGCCGAGGGGTTGGCGAATGAGCAGTTCTTC. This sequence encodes CASSVQAEGLANEQFF.

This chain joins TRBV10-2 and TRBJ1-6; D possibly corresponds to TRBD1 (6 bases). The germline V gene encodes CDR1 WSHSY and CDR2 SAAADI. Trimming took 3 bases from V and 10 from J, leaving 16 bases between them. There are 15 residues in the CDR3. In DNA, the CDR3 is TGCGCCAGCAGTGACCCTAGAGGGGGGGTATCACCCCTCCACTTT. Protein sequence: CASSDPRGGVSPLHF.

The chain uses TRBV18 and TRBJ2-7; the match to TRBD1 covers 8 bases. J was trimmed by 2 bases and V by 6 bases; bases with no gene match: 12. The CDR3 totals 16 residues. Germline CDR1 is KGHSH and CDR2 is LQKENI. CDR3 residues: CASSPEDRVTPYEQYF. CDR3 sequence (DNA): TGTGCCAGCTCTCCAGAGGACAGGGTAACTCCCTACGAGCAGTACTTC.

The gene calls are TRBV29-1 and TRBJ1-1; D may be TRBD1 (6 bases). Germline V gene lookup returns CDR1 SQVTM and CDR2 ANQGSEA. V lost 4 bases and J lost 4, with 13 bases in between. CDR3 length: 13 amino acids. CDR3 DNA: TGCAGCGTTGGGGCTGGGGGGCTCACTGAAGCTTTCTTT. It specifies CSVGAGGLTEAFF.

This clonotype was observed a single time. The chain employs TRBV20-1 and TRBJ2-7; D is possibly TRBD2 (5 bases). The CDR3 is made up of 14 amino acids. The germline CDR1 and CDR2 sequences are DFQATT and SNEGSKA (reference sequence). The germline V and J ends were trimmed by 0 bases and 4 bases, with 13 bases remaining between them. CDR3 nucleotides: TGCAGTGCTAGAGATTTGAGGGTAACTTACGAGCAGTACTTC. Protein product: CSARDLRVTYEQYF.

The CDR3 sequence: CSARWVEGYGYTF. The CDR3 DNA is TGCAGTGCTAGATGGGTGGAGGGCTATGGCTACACCTTC. The chain links TRBV20-1 to TRBJ1-2; unclear D gene. Germline V gene sequence: CDR1 DFQATT, CDR2 SNEGSKA (reference sequence). V was cut by 2 bases and J by 4 bases, with 11 bases left in between. This CDR3 region has 13 residues.

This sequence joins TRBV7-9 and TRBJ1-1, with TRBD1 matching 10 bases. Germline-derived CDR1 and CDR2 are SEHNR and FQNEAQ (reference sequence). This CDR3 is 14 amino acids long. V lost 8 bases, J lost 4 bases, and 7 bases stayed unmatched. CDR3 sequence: CASFNGTGVTEAFF. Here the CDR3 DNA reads TGTGCCAGCTTCAATGGGACAGGGGTCACTGAAGCTTTCTTT. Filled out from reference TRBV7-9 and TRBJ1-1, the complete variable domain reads DTGVSQNPRHKITKRGQNVTFRCDPISEHNRLYWYRQTLGQGPEFLTYFQNEAQLEKSRLLSDRFSAERPKGSFSTLEIQRTEQGDSAMYLCASFNGTGVTEAFFGQGTRLTVV.

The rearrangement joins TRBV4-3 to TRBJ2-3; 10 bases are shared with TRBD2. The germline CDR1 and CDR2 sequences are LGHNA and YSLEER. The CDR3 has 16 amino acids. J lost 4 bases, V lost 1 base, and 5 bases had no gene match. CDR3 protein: CASSQGPGTSADTQYF. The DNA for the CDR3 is TGCGCCAGCAGCCAAGGACCCGGGACTAGCGCAGATACGCAGTATTTT.

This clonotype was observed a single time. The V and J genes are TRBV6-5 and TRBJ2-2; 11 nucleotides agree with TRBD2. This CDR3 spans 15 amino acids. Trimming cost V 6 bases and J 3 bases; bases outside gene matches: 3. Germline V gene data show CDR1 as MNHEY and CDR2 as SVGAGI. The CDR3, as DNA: TGTGCCAGCAGCGTTAGCGGGGGGGACACCGGGGAGCTGTTTTTT. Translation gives CASSVSGGDTGELFF.

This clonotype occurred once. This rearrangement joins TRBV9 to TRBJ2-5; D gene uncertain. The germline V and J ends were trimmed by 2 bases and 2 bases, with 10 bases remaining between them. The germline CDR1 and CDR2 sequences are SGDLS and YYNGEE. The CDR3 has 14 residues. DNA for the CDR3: TGTGCCAGCAGCGTTGGGAACAGACAAGAGACCCAGTACTTC. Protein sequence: CASSVGNRQETQYF.

CDR3 sequence: CASSQDLSGGTDTQYF. As DNA, the CDR3 is TGTGCCAGCAGCCAAGATTTGAGCGGGGGAACAGATACGCAGTATTTT. The chain couples TRBV14 to TRBJ2-3; 8 nucleotides agree with TRBD2. From germline, CDR1 is SGHDN and CDR2 FVKESK. The CDR3 covers 16 residues. V dropped 0 bases and J dropped 3; count of bases not matched to a gene: 5.

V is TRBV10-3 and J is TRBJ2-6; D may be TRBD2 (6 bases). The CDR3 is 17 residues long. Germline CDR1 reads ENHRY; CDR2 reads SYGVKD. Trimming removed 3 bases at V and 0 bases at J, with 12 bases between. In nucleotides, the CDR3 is TGTGCCATCAGTGACGGAGGGCCAAGCTCTGGGGCCAACGTCCTGACTTTC. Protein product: CAISDGGPSSGANVLTF.

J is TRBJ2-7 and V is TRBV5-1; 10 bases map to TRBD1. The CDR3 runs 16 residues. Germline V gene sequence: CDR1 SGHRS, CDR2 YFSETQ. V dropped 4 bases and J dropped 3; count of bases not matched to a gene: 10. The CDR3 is CASSLQTGQGYYEQYF. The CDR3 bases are TGCGCCAGCAGCCTCCAAACGGGACAGGGGTACTACGAGCAGTACTTC.

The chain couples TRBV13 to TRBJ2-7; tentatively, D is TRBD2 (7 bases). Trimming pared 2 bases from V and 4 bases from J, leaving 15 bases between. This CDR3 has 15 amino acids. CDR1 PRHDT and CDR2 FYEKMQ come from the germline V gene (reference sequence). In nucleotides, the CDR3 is TGTGCCAGCAGCTTATTTGGCAGGGGAGGGTACGAGCAGTACTTC. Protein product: CASSLFGRGGYEQYF.

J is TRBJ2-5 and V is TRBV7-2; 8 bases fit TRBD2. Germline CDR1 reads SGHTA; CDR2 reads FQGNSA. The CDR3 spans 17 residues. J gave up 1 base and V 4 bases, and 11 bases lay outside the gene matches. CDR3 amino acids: CASSSRKAGESQETQYF. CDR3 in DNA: TGTGCCAGCAGCTCGAGAAAAGCGGGGGAATCCCAAGAGACCCAGTACTTC.

CDR3 residues: CAWSVVDRLYGYTF. As DNA, the CDR3 is TGTGCCTGGAGTGTAGTGGACAGGCTCTATGGCTACACCTTC. This rearrangement joins TRBV30 to TRBJ1-2; 7 bases align to TRBD1. This CDR3 is built from 14 residues. After removal of 0 bases from V and 4 bases from J, the junction contained 5 bases not matched to a gene. Germline CDR1 reads GTSNPN; CDR2 reads SVGIG (reference sequence).

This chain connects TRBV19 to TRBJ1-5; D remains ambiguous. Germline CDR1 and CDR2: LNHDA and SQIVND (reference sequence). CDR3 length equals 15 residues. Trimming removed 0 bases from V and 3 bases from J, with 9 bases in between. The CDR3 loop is CASSIDVSTNQPQHF. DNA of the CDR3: TGTGCCAGTAGTATAGATGTCAGCACCAATCAGCCCCAGCATTTT.